These 22 T cell receptor beta chains came from one sample sequenced in a study of cytomegalovirus exposure and HLA in healthy donors (dated 2017 in TCRdb). Libraries were built with the immunoSEQ multiplex PCR assay. For the multiplex PCR, a mixture combining 60 forward primers for TCR Vbeta segments and 13 reverse primers for TCR Jbeta segments was used. As stored in TCRdb, this immuneACCESS dataset retains in-frame rearrangements with V and J assigned. A fraction of the clones does not appear; measured against another copy, unresolved V genes explain less than half of the discrepancy, and the remainder lacks a known reason. This sample comprises around 110,000 clones, approximately 80% of them detected only once. 3.5% to 4.5% of the sample lies in the top ten. Sequencing was done on a sample of PBMCs. These receptors were collected from a man aged 25 to 40 in good health and CMV-seropositive.

The rearrangement links TRBV19 to TRBJ2-7; D not certain. Trimming took off 2 bases at V and 7 bases at J, with 15 bases between the two ends. CDR1 LNHDA and CDR2 SQIVND come from the germline V gene (reference sequence). There are 14 residues in the CDR3. CDR3 protein: CASSISGPFREQYF. DNA of the CDR3: TGTGCCAGTAGTATATCGGGTCCGTTTAGGGAGCAGTACTTC.

The chain uses TRBV4-3 and TRBJ2-7, with TRBD1 identical over 11 bases. Germline lookup yields CDR1 LGHNA and CDR2 YSLEER. The CDR3 has 16 residues. V lost 2 bases to trimming and J lost 4 bases; unmatched junction nucleotides: 7. In DNA form, the CDR3 reads TGCGCCAGCAGCCAAAAGGCGGACAGGGGGCGTTACGAGCAGTACTTC. This sequence encodes CASSQKADRGRYEQYF.

The CDR3 DNA is TGTGCCAGCAGCTTTAATTCCGAGGACAGGGGGGGAGGGGATGAAAAACTGTTTTTT. Protein sequence: CASSFNSEDRGGGDEKLFF. The chain combines TRBV7-8 with TRBJ1-4; 10 bases line up with TRBD1. The CDR3 extends over 19 amino acids. J gave up 6 bases and V 3 bases, and 16 bases lay outside the gene matches. CDR1 is SGHVS, CDR2 FQNEAQ, per germline.

V and J are TRBV9 and TRBJ2-7, with a tentative D call TRBD1 (6 bases). Trimming left V 0 bases short and J 2 bases short, with 12 bases between. Germline V gene data show CDR1 as SGDLS and CDR2 as YYNGEE. The CDR3 contains 15 residues. The CDR3 protein is CASSVAPGVTYEQYF. The DNA of the CDR3 is TGTGCCAGCAGCGTAGCGCCAGGGGTTACCTACGAGCAGTACTTC.

The rearrangement joins TRBV18 to TRBJ2-5, with a tentative D call TRBD1 (6 bases). Per germline, CDR1 KGHSH and CDR2 LQKENI. CDR3 size: 15 residues. V lost 4 bases, J lost 2 bases, and 14 bases lay in between. The CDR3 nucleotides are TGTGCCAGCTCACGGGAGACAGGAACGCAAGAGACCCAGTACTTC. Translation gives CASSRETGTQETQYF.

In its sample, this clone was seen once. The chain employs TRBV6-5 and TRBJ2-3; 7 nucleotides align to TRBD2. The CDR3 totals 14 residues. The V and J ends lost 7 bases and 7 bases, in that order; junction bases with no gene match: 11. Germline V gene sequence: CDR1 MNHEY, CDR2 SVGAGI. CDR3: CASKARERRNTQYF. CDR3 coding DNA: TGTGCCAGCAAAGCGCGGGAGAGGAGGAATACGCAGTATTTT.

This clone was counted once. This sequence joins TRBV2 and TRBJ1-3; the D is unclear. V lost 2 bases and J 0 bases, leaving 8 bases between the germline ends. The CDR3 loop spans 15 amino acids. Germline CDR1 and CDR2: SNHLY and FYNNEI. The CDR3 DNA reads TGTGCCAGCAGTGAAAGCCGGTACTCTGGAAACACCATATATTTT. Translating it yields CASSESRYSGNTIYF. Filled out from reference TRBV2 and TRBJ1-3, the complete variable domain reads EPEVTQTPSHQVTQMGQEVILRCVPISNHLYFYWYRQILGQKVEFLVSFYNNEISEKSEIFDDQFSVERPDGSNFTLKIRSTKLEDSAMYFCASSESRYSGNTIYFGEGSWLTVV.

This clone appeared a few times. The rearrangement links TRBV27 to TRBJ2-4, with D possibly TRBD1 on 5 matching bases. CDR3 size: 18 residues. The germline CDR1 and CDR2 sequences are MNHEY and SMNVEV (reference sequence). Trimming left V 5 bases short and J 3 bases short, with 23 bases between. Here the CDR3 reads CASSPTPGLVLDKNIQYF. In DNA, the CDR3 is TGTGCCAGCAGTCCCACTCCAGGGTTGGTTTTAGACAAAAACATTCAGTACTTC.

The chain links TRBV4-3 to TRBJ2-3, with D perhaps TRBD2 (5 bases). The CDR3 is 15 amino acids. V was shortened by 1 base and J by 2 bases, with 10 bases between the two germline ends. The V gene's germline CDR1 is LGHNA and CDR2 YSLEER. CDR3 coding DNA: TGCGCCAGCAGCCAAGTCTTGGGAGACACAGATACGCAGTATTTT. This sequence encodes CASSQVLGDTDTQYF.

This clone has just a few counts. This chain connects TRBV18 to TRBJ2-2, with TRBD1 as a possible D gene (6 bases). The germline CDR1 and CDR2 sequences are KGHSH and LQKENI. The V gene lost 4 bases and the J gene lost 3 bases, with 12 bases spanning the gap. This CDR3 spans 15 amino acids. DNA of the CDR3: TGTGCCAGCTCACGTTCGGACAGAGACACCGGGGAGCTGTTTTTT. Residues: CASSRSDRDTGELFF.

With respect to this clone: The CDR3 carries no conserved terminal phenylalanine or tryptophan, so it likely arises from a read error. This rearrangement joins TRBV7-2 to TRBJ2-2, with D perhaps TRBD1 (6 bases). V dropped 3 bases and J dropped 1 base, with 12 bases sitting between them. The CDR3 is 16 residues long. CDR1 is SGHTA, CDR2 FQGNSA, per germline. The CDR3 spells CASSFAMTGNTGELFL. The CDR3 coding sequence is TGTGCCAGCAGCTTCGCCATGACAGGGAACACCGGGGAGCTGTTTCTT.

J is TRBJ2-5 and V is TRBV28; D may be TRBD2 (5 bases). The germline V gene encodes CDR1 MDHEN and CDR2 SYDVKM. The CDR3 spans 13 residues. The V gene lost 8 bases and the J gene lost 0 bases, with 10 bases spanning the gap. The DNA for the CDR3 is TGTGCCAGCGGAACGGGGTACCAAGAGACCCAGTACTTC. It specifies CASGTGYQETQYF.

A few counts support this clone. J is TRBJ1-5 and V is TRBV6-6; D call uncertain. Germline V gene lookup returns CDR1 MNHNY and CDR2 SVGAGI (reference sequence). This CDR3 is 14 amino acids long. V was cut by 0 bases and J by 6 bases, with 9 bases left in between. CDR3 DNA sequence: TGTGCCAGCAGTTACTCCTTGGCAGGTCAGCCCCAGCATTTT. Translation: CASSYSLAGQPQHF.

The chain combines TRBV4-3 with TRBJ1-2, with 7 bases fitting TRBD1. Germline CDR1 and CDR2: LGHNA and YSLEER. The ends lost 4 bases at V and 3 bases at J; junction bases unmatched: 8. This CDR3 contains 15 residues. The CDR3 bases are TGCGCCAGCAGCCGGATTAACAGGGGAGACTATGGCTACACCTTC. Translation gives CASSRINRGDYGYTF.

This clone has a single count. The CDR3 sequence: CASSGSGRLTRTDTQYF. The CDR3 region has the DNA TGTGCCAGCAGCGGGAGCGGGAGGCTGACGCGCACAGATACGCAGTATTTT. The V gene is TRBV9, the J gene TRBJ2-3; 9 nucleotides align to TRBD2. Germline values: CDR1 SGDLS, CDR2 YYNGEE. This CDR3 has 17 residues. Trimming cost V 3 bases and J 1 base; bases outside gene matches: 9.

Here the CDR3 reads CASSELAGGLTGELFF. The CDR3 nucleotides read TGTGCCAGTAGTGAACTAGCGGGGGGCCTTACCGGGGAGCTGTTTTTT. The rearrangement uses TRBV19 and TRBJ2-2; 12 nucleotides align to TRBD2. CDR3 length: 16 amino acids. Germline CDR1 and CDR2: LNHDA and SQIVND (reference sequence). V was pared by 5 bases and J by 5 bases, with 6 bases of the junction left unmatched.

This clone appeared a single time. The chain employs TRBV4-2 and TRBJ1-6; 8 bases map to TRBD1. The ends lost 4 bases at V and 16 bases at J; junction bases unmatched: 12. There are 14 residues in the CDR3. The V gene's germline CDR1 is LGHNA and CDR2 YNFKEQ. The CDR3 bases are TGTGCCAGCAGCCCTGACCGGGACAGGAGGTTTCTCCACTTT. Protein product: CASSPDRDRRFLHF.

Here the CDR3 reads CSANRGAEQFF. CDR3 DNA sequence: TGCAGTGCTAACAGGGGGGCTGAGCAGTTCTTC. The V call is TRBV20-1, the J call TRBJ2-1; TRBD1 matches 8 bases. Germline CDR1 is DFQATT and CDR2 is SNEGSKA (reference sequence). The CDR3 totals 11 residues. V lost 4 bases, J lost 9 bases, and 2 bases stayed unmatched.

The genes are TRBV6-5 and TRBJ2-5; 8 bases agree with TRBD1. This CDR3 region has 14 residues. Trimming took 4 bases from V and 5 from J; bases not matched to a gene: 6. Germline V lookup: CDR1 MNHEY, CDR2 SVGAGI. The CDR3 region is CASSSTGARETQYF. The CDR3 DNA sequence: TGTGCCAGCAGTTCGACAGGGGCGAGGGAGACCCAGTACTTC.

The gene calls are TRBV6-4 and TRBJ2-3; 13 bases agree with TRBD2. The germline V gene encodes CDR1 MRHNA and CDR2 SNTAGT. The trim removed 6 bases at V and 4 bases at J, leaving 4 bases unmatched. The CDR3 length is 15 residues. Written as DNA, the CDR3 is TGTGCCAGCAGGTCACTAGCGGGAGGGCCAGATACGCAGTATTTT. Its translation: CASRSLAGGPDTQYF.

The chain links TRBV6-5 to TRBJ2-1, with TRBD2 as a possible D gene (5 bases). This CDR3 spans 15 amino acids. V was shortened by 0 bases and J by 5 bases, with 11 bases between the two germline ends. Germline lookup yields CDR1 MNHEY and CDR2 SVGAGI. CDR3 sequence reads: CASSYSRGRDNEQFF. In nucleotides, the CDR3 is TGTGCCAGCAGTTACTCCCGGGGTCGGGACAATGAGCAGTTCTTC.

The chain couples TRBV27 to TRBJ1-1, with no clear D. The CDR3 has 13 residues. Trimming removed 4 bases at V and 3 bases at J, with 9 bases between. The germline gives CDR1 MNHEY, CDR2 SMNVEV (reference sequence). CDR3: CASSSPRDTEAFF. CDR3 nucleotides: TGTGCCAGCAGTTCTCCCCGGGACACTGAAGCTTTCTTT.